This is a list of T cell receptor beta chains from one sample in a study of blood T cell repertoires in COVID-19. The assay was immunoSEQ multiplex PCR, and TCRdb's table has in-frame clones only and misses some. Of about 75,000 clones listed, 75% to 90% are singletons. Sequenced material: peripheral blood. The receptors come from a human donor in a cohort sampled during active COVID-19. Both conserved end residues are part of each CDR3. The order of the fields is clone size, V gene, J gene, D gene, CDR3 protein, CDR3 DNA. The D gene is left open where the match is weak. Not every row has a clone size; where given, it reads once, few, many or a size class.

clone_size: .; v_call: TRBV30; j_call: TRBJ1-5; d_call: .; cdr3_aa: CAYAISGNQPQHF; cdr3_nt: TGTGCCTACGCAATTAGCGGGAATCAGCCCCAGCATTTT
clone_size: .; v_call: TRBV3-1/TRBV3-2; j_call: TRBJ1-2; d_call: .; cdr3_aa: CASSSDRRYGYTF; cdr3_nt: TGTGCCAGCAGCTCGGACCGGAGGTATGGCTACACCTTC
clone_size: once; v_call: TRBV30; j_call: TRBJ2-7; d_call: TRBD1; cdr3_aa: CAWSMTGEAEQYF; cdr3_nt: TGTGCCTGGAGTATGACAGGGGAAGCCGAGCAGTACTTC
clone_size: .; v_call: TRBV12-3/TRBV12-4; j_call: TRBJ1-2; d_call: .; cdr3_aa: CASSPGSRHGYTF; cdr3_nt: TGTGCCAGCAGTCCAGGGTCCCGGCATGGCTACACCTTC
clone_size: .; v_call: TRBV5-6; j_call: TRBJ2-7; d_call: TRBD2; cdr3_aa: CASSLVGLDEQYF; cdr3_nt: TGTGCCAGCAGCTTGGTAGGACTAGACGAGCAGTACTTC
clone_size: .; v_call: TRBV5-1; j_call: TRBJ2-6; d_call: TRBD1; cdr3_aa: CASSTRTGTYSGANVLTF; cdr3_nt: TGCGCCAGCAGCACGCGGACAGGAACCTACTCTGGGGCCAACGTCCTGACTTTC
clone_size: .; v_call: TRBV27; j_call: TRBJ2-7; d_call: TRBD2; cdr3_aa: CASRGLADNYEQYF; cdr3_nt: TGTGCCAGCCGAGGACTAGCGGATAACTACGAGCAGTACTTC
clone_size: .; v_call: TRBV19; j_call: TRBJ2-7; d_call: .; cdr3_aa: CASSILGSSYEQYF; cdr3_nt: TGTGCCAGTAGTATACTGGGGAGCTCCTACGAGCAGTACTTC
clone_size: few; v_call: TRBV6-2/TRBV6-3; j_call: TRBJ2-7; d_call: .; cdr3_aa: CASSYRTPLTYEQYF; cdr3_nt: TGTGCCAGCAGTTACCGGACTCCCCTCACCTACGAGCAGTACTTC
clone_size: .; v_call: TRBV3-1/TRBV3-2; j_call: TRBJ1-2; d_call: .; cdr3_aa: CASSVRRDRVYGYTF; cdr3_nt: TGTGCCAGCAGCGTACGGCGGGACCGGGTCTATGGCTACACCTTC
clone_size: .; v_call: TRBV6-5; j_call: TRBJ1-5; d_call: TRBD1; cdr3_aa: CASSHDRGNQPQHF; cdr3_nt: TGTGCCAGCAGTCATGACAGGGGGAATCAGCCCCAGCATTTT
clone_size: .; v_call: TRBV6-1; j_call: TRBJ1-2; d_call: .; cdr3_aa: CASSEVGQLYGYTF; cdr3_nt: TGTGCCAGCAGTGAAGTAGGACAGCTATATGGCTACACCTTC
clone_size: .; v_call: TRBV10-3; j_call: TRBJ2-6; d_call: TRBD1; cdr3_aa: CAIREDRGNAGANVLTF; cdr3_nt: TGTGCCATCAGGGAGGACAGGGGTAATGCTGGGGCCAACGTCCTGACTTTC
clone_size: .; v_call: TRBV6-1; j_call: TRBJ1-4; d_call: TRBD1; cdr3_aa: CASSEAGTGTEKLFF; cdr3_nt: TGTGCCAGCAGTGAAGCAGGGACAGGCACTGAAAAACTGTTTTTT
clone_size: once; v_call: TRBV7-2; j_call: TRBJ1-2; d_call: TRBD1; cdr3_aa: CASSLVGTGGNYGYTF; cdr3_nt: TGTGCCAGCAGCTTAGTTGGGACAGGGGGTAACTATGGCTACACCTTC
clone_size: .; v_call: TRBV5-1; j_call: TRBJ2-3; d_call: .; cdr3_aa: CASSEGGEADTQYF; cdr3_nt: TGCGCCAGCAGCGAAGGGGGGGAAGCAGATACGCAGTATTTT
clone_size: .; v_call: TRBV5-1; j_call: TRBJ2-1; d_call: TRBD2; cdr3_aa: CASRAGVGSYNEQFF; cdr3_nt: TGCGCCAGCAGGGCGGGAGTAGGCTCCTACAATGAGCAGTTCTTC
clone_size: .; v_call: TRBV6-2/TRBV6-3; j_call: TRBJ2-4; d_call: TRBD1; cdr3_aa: CASSYPGTEKNIQYF; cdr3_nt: TGTGCCAGCAGTTACCCTGGGACAGAAAAAAACATTCAGTACTTC
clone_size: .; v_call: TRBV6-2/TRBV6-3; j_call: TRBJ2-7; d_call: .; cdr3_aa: CASSSTLRRSSYEQYF; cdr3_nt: TGTGCCAGCAGTTCCACTCTGAGGAGGAGCTCCTACGAGCAGTACTTC
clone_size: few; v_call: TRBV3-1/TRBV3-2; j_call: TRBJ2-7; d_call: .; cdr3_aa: CASSQGEFPPYEQYF; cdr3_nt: TGTGCCAGCAGCCAAGGAGAGTTCCCACCGTACGAGCAGTACTTC
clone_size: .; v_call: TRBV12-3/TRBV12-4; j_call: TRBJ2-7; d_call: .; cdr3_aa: CASSLQSDEQYF; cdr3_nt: TGTGCCAGCAGTTTGCAATCGGACGAGCAGTACTTC
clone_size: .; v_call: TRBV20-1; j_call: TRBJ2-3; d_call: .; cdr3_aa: CSASSLGGPTDTQYF; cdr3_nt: TGCAGTGCTAGTAGTCTCGGAGGTCCCACAGATACGCAGTATTTT
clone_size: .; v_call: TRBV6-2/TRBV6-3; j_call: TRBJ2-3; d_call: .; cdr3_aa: CASSYGASTDTQYF; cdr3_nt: TGTGCCAGCAGTTACGGGGCTAGCACAGATACGCAGTATTTT
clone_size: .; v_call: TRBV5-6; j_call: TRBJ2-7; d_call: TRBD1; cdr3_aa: CASSFGTGAGEQYF; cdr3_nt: TGTGCCAGCAGTTTCGGGACAGGGGCCGGGGAGCAGTACTTC
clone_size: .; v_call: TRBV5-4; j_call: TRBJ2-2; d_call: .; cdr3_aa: CASSLEWGDGELFF; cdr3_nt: TGTGCCAGCAGCTTGGAATGGGGGGACGGGGAGCTGTTTTTT
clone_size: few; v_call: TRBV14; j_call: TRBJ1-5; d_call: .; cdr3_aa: CASSQDLFGPQHF; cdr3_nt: TGTGCCAGCAGCCAAGATCTCTTCGGGCCCCAGCATTTT
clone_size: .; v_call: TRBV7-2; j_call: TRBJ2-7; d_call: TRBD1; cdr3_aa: CASSTGQGAYEQYF; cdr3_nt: TGTGCCAGCAGTACTGGCCAGGGGGCCTACGAGCAGTACTTC
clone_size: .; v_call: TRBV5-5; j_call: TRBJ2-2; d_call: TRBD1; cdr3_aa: CASSHRTGNTGELFF; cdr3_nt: TGTGCCAGCAGCCACCGGACAGGGAACACCGGGGAGCTGTTTTTT
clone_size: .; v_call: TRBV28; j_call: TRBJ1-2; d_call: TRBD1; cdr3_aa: CASSRTGVPYGYTF; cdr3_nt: TGTGCCAGCAGTCGGACAGGGGTCCCATATGGCTACACCTTC
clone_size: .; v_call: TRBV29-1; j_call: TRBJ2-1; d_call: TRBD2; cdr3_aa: CSVVTSGRSSYNEQFF; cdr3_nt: TGCAGCGTTGTGACTAGCGGGAGGAGCTCCTACAATGAGCAGTTCTTC
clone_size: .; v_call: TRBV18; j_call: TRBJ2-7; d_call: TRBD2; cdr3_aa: CASSPPHSGRAFLEQYF; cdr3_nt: TGTGCCAGCTCACCACCTCATAGCGGGAGGGCCTTCCTCGAGCAGTACTTC
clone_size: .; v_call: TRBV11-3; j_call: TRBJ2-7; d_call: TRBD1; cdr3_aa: CASSRRTGTEQYF; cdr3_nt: TGTGCCAGCAGTCGCAGGACAGGGACCGAGCAGTACTTC
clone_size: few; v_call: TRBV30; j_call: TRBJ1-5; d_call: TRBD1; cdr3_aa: CAWSGQGDQPQHF; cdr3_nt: TGTGCCTGGAGTGGTCAGGGGGATCAGCCCCAGCATTTT
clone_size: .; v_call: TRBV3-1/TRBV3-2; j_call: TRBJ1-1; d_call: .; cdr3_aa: CASSQEGGMMNTEAFF; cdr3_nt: TGTGCCAGCAGCCAAGAAGGGGGAATGATGAACACTGAAGCTTTCTTT
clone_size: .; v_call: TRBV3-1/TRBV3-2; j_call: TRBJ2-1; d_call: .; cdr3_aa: CASSQDQGGYNEQFF; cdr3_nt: TGTGCCAGCAGCCAAGATCAAGGGGGCTACAATGAGCAGTTCTTC
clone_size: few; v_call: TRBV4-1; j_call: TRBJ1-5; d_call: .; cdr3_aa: CASTPDGNSNQPQHF; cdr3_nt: TGCGCCAGCACCCCGGACGGGAATAGCAATCAGCCCCAGCATTTT
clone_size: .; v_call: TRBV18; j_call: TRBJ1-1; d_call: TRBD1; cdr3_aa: CASSRDRGEGNTEAFF; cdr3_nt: TGTGCCAGCTCACGGGACAGGGGAGAGGGGAACACTGAAGCTTTCTTT
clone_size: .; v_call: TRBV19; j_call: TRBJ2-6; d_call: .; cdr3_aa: CASTQADSTSGANVLTF; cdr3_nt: TGTGCCAGTACCCAGGCGGACAGCACCTCTGGGGCCAACGTCCTGACTTTC
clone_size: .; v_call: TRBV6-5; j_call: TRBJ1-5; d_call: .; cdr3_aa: CASRSSNQPQHF; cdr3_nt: TGTGCCAGCAGGAGTAGTAATCAGCCCCAGCATTTT
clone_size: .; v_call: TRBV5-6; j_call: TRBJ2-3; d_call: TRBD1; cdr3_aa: CASSPDRAADTQYF; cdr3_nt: TGTGCCAGCAGTCCGGACAGGGCGGCAGATACGCAGTATTTT
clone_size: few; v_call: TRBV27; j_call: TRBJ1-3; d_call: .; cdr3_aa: CASSPGATSGNTIYF; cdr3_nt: TGTGCCAGCAGCCCTGGGGCTACCTCTGGAAACACCATATATTTT
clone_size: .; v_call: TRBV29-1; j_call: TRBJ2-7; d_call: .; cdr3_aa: CSVETVDSYEQYF; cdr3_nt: TGCAGCGTTGAAACGGTGGACAGCTACGAGCAGTACTTC
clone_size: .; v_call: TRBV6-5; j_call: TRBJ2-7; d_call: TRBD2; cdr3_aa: CASSYMASGRNYEQYF; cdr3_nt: TGTGCCAGCAGTTACATGGCTAGCGGGAGGAATTACGAGCAGTACTTC
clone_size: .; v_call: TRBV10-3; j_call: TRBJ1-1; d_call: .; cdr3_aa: CAIKEVAGAEAFF; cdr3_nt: TGTGCCATCAAGGAAGTGGCAGGGGCTGAAGCTTTCTTT
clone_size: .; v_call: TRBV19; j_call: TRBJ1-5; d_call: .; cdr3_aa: CASSYRVRGNQPQHF; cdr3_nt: TGTGCCAGTAGTTACAGGGTGAGGGGCAATCAGCCCCAGCATTTT
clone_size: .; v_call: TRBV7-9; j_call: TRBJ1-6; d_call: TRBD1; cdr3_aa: CASSISTGAYNSPLHF; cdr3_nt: TGTGCCAGCAGCATCTCGACAGGGGCCTATAATTCACCCCTCCACTTT
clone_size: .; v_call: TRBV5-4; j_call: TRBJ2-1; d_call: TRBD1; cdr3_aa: CASSEIRDRGSTSSYNEQFF; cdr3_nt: TGTGCCAGCAGCGAAATCCGGGACAGGGGTTCTACTAGCTCCTACAATGAGCAGTTCTTC
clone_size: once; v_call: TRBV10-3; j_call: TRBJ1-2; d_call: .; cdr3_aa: CAISDSTQGNYGYTF; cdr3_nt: TGTGCCATCAGTGATTCTACCCAGGGGAACTATGGCTACACCTTC
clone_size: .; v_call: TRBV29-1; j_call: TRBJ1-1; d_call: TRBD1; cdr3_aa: CSVVVQGMNTEAFF; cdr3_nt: TGCAGCGTTGTCGTACAGGGGATGAACACTGAAGCTTTCTTT
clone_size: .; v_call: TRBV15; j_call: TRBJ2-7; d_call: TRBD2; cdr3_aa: CATSRGGSSYEQYF; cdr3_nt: TGTGCCACCAGCAGAGGCGGGAGCTCCTACGAGCAGTACTTC
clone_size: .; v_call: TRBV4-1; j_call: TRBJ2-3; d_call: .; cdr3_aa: CASSQMRNSITDTQYF; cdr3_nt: TGCGCCAGCAGCCAAATGAGAAACAGCATCACAGATACGCAGTATTTT
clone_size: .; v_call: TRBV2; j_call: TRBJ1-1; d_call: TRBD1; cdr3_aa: CASRTGAGDTEAFF; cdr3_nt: TGTGCCAGCAGGACAGGGGCGGGGGACACTGAAGCTTTCTTT
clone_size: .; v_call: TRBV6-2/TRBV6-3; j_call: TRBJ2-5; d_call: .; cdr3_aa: CASSYPGTPQETQYF; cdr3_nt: TGTGCCAGCAGTTACCCCGGGACACCCCAAGAGACCCAGTACTTC
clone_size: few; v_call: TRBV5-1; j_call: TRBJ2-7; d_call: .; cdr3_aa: CASSITGTYEQYF; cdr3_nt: TGCGCCAGCAGCATTACAGGTACCTACGAGCAGTACTTC
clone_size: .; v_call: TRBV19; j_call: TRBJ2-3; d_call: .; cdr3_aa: CASRPGGTPKTDTQYF; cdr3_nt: TGTGCCAGTAGACCAGGAGGGACCCCTAAGACTGATACGCAGTATTTT
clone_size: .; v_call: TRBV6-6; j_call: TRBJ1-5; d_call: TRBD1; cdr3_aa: CASSSLSTGDNQPQHF; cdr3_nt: TGTGCCAGCAGTTCCCTAAGTACAGGGGACAATCAGCCCCAGCATTTT
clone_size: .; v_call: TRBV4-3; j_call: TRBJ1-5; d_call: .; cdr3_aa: CASSQGFGDTSNQPQHF; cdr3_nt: TGCGCCAGCAGCCAAGGTTTTGGTGACACCAGCAATCAGCCCCAGCATTTT